This entry concerns a single TCR beta chain. No antigen is known for it. Base qualities are not at hand, and no much larger clone is one base apart. The source of the sample is a study of a mutant IDH1 vaccine in newly diagnosed glioma (dated by TCRdb to about 2021). For context, the study as a whole: Of the roughly 31 treated patients, roughly 62% were male and approximately 38% were female, and the mean age was approximately 41 years. For exploratory analyses, about two dozen treated patients had longitudinal TCRB deep sequencing done wherever samples were available. Peripheral blood was drawn at six visits: V03 (baseline), V05, V07, V10, V12 and V13. Before enrollment, patients had received standard therapy of radiotherapy alone, temozolomide alone, or radiochemotherapy with temozolomide; most received the combination. Beyond this particular receptor, the publication reports: No apparent relationship was observed between pseudoprogression and alterations in the top peripheral T cell clonotypes detected by TCRB sequencing. Selection of PBMC samples for TCRB deep sequencing was based on availability. The authors stated that sample limitations prevented analyses of patient blood samples from being reproduced. Immune responses induced by the vaccine were seen in 93.3% of patients across multiple MHC alleles.

The sample's time point label is to be understood as: baseline, week 1 (first vaccination visit). Sample treatment or condition, as interpreted from the label and publication: pre-vaccination baseline after standard-of-care therapy. Donors had newly diagnosed WHO grade 3 or 4 IDH1-mutant astrocytomas with loss of nuclear ATRX. The samples were drawn from NOA16, a multicentre, single-arm, open-label phase I trial in Germany that tested a mutant IDH1 peptide vaccine in humans for the first time. Visit V03 blood draws served as the baseline sample for immunogenicity testing. The DNeasy Blood and Tissue Kit was used to extract genomic DNA from EDTA blood for TCRB sequencing. Libraries were built with the immunoSEQ multiplex PCR assay. The hsTCRB Kit was used according to the manufacturer's protocol to amplify rearranged TCR beta chain sequences. Sequencing of TCRB libraries was carried out on an Illumina MiSeq. The study's processing was this. The kit vendor's proprietary platform handled demultiplexing, trimming and gene mapping. In its TCRdb copy, this immuneACCESS table keeps in-frame sequences only and misses some clones. Where compared with another copy, unresolved V genes explain less than half of these, and the others have no known cause. D and trimming were read from the DNA, whereas the V and J calls and clone size are those reported in that table. The sample table records about 92,000 clones; around four fifths of these occur just once. Jointly, the top ten make up 7% to 8% of the sample.

Inclusive of the bounding cysteine and phenylalanine, the CDR3 is 18 residues long. The entry retains the CDR3 DNA only, 54 bases that are in frame from base 1. From a lookup of the germline V gene, CDR1 and CDR2 are ENHRY and SYGVKD. Trimming accounts for 8 bases at V and 0 bases at J, while the number of junction bases matched to no gene is 11. The receptor chain draws on TRBV10-3 and TRBJ2-6; TRBD1 lines up with 9 middle nucleotides. Sequencing used PBMCs, obtained from a glioma patient treated with radiotherapy, temozolomide or both. The TCR comes from a woman in her forties or fifties with glioma. The CDR3 protein sequence reads: CAIPGTGSGSSGANVLTF. The DNA sequence is as follows: TGTGCCATCCCCGGGACAGGGTCGGGGAGCTCTGGGGCCAACGTCCTGACTTTC.